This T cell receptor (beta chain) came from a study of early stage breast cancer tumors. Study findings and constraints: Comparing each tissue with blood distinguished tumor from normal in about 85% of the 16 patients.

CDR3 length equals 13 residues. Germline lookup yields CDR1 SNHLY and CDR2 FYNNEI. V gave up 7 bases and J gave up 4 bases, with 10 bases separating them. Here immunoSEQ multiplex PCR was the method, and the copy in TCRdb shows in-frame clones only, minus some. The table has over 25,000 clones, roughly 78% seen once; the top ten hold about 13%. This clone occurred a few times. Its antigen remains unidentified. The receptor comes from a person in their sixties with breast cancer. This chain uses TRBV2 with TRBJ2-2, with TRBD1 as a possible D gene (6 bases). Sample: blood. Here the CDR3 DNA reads TGTGCCAGCACCACAGGGTTCACCGGGGAGCTGTTTTTT. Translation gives CASTTGFTGELFF. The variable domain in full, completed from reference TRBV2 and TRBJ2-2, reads EPEVTQTPSHQVTQMGQEVILRCVPISNHLYFYWYRQILGQKVEFLVSFYNNEISEKSEIFDDQFSVERPDGSNFTLKIRSTKLEDSAMYFCASTTGFTGELFFGEGSRLTVL.